Listed here are 11 T cell receptor beta chains from one sample, sequenced in a study of shared clonotypes between healthy human individuals. Sequencing was performed with immunoSEQ multiplex PCR; in TCRdb, only in-frame clones are kept and a portion is missing. The sample shows about 380,000 clones, 96% of them seen only once. Sequencing was done on a sample of memory CD8+ T cells sorted from blood. Documented subset: CD45RO+ cells pooled with CCR7-negative TemRA cells. These receptors came from a man aged 25-45 years in good health.

CDR3 in amino acids: CASTQREVVTGELFF. CDR3 coding DNA: TGTGCCAGTACTCAGCGGGAGGTCGTCACCGGGGAGCTGTTTTTT. The V call is TRBV19, the J call TRBJ2-2, with 9 nucleotides matching TRBD2. Per the germline V gene, CDR1 is LNHDA and CDR2 is SQIVND (reference sequence). The CDR3 length is 15 residues. Trimming at V came to 7 bases and at J to 4 bases, leaving 7 bases not matched to a gene.

The chain joins TRBV5-1 to TRBJ2-3; TRBD2 might be the D (6 bases). Germline CDR1 is SGHRS and CDR2 is YFSETQ. This CDR3 has 15 amino acids. With 7 bases removed from V and 0 bases from J, the gap between germline ends came to 15 bases. The CDR3 coding sequence is TGCGCCAGCCATAAGACTAGTTCTAGCACAGATACGCAGTATTTT. Encoded protein: CASHKTSSSTDTQYF.

The chain couples TRBV5-4 to TRBJ2-3, with TRBD2 matching over 7 bases. The CDR3 length is 16 residues. The V and J ends lost 0 bases and 4 bases, in that order; junction bases with no gene match: 8. In germline, CDR1 is SGHNT, CDR2 YYREEE (reference sequence). The CDR3 sequence: CASSLDAGVRADTQYF. The CDR3 nucleotides are TGTGCCAGCAGCTTGGACGCGGGAGTGCGTGCAGATACGCAGTATTTT.

The chain links TRBV7-6 to TRBJ2-1; 7 bases are a match to TRBD1. The junction had 4 bases not matched to a gene; V was cut back by 1 base and J by 7 bases. Germline CDR1 SGHVS, CDR2 FNYEAQ. The CDR3 spans 14 residues. CDR3 in amino acids: CASSLDRGRNEQFF. CDR3 nucleotides: TGTGCCAGCAGCTTAGACAGGGGAAGGAATGAGCAGTTCTTC.

The chain carries TRBV11-3 and TRBJ2-1; 7 bases map to TRBD2. Trimming at V came to 5 bases and at J to 7 bases, leaving 5 bases not matched to a gene. The CDR3 has 13 amino acids. From germline, CDR1 is SGHNT and CDR2 YENEEA. DNA for the CDR3: TGTGCCAGCAGCCCCGGAGCGGGAAATGAGCAGTTCTTC. It encodes CASSPGAGNEQFF.

The chain uses TRBV6-4 and TRBJ1-4; 8 bases are shared with TRBD1. The V and J ends lost 4 bases and 8 bases, in that order; junction bases with no gene match: 12. CDR3 length: 16 residues. Germline CDR1 reads MRHNA; CDR2 reads SNTAGT. This CDR3 is CASSVVQGQAGEKLFF. The CDR3 DNA follows: TGTGCCAGCAGTGTAGTTCAGGGACAGGCTGGGGAAAAACTGTTTTTT.

This clone was picked up one time. The chain employs TRBV11-3 and TRBJ2-1; no reliable D call. The V gene's germline CDR1 is SGHNT and CDR2 YENEEA. The CDR3 consists of 16 residues. Trimming shortened V by 1 base and J by 4 bases, and 14 bases separated the two germline ends. The CDR3 is CASSLGHSRLYNEQFF. The CDR3, as DNA: TGTGCCAGCAGCTTAGGTCACAGCCGTCTTTACAATGAGCAGTTCTTC.

This chain links TRBV9 with TRBJ2-3, with 10 bases matching TRBD2. Per the germline V gene, CDR1 is SGDLS and CDR2 is YYNGEE. This CDR3 has 16 amino acids. V lost 2 bases, J lost 2 bases, and 5 bases stayed unmatched. CDR3 in DNA: TGTGCCAGCAGCGTTTTAGGGACTAGCGCCACAGATACGCAGTATTTT. The encoded protein is CASSVLGTSATDTQYF.

In its sample, this clone was seen once. This chain uses TRBV5-1 with TRBJ1-3; D gene ambiguous. The V and J ends lost 5 bases and 3 bases respectively, with 9 bases between them. This CDR3 has 13 residues. The V gene's germline CDR1 is SGHRS and CDR2 YFSETQ. CDR3 sequence reads: CASRNVDGNTIYF. The DNA of the CDR3 is TGCGCCAGCAGAAACGTCGATGGAAACACCATATATTTT.

The chain has TRBV7-2 and TRBJ2-7, with D unclear. Germline V lookup: CDR1 SGHTA, CDR2 FQGNSA. V was pared by 4 bases and J by 3 bases, with 7 bases between. The CDR3 is 12 residues long. The CDR3 region is CASSSDVYEQYF. DNA for the CDR3: TGTGCCAGCAGCTCAGACGTCTACGAGCAGTACTTC.

The rearrangement uses TRBV13 and TRBJ2-2; D possibly matches TRBD1 or TRBD2 (5 bases each). V was cut by 2 bases and J by 4 bases, with 8 bases left in between. This CDR3 has 14 amino acids. CDR1 PRHDT and CDR2 FYEKMQ come from the germline V gene (reference sequence). CDR3 in amino acids: CASSLWGSTGELFF. The CDR3 nucleotides read TGTGCCAGCAGCTTATGGGGGAGCACCGGGGAGCTGTTTTTT.